This T cell receptor (beta chain) was sequenced for a study of blood T cell repertoires in COVID-19. Grouping used clinical history reported by participants in a survey and questionnaire. Note on this clone: It is unclear where the CDR3 begins or ends on the DNA, so no DNA is shown, and the CDR3 is as TCRdb lists it.

The authors' processing: How many nucleated cells were present was estimated from reference gene primer amplification. TCRdb keeps only in-frame clones here, not all; method: immunoSEQ multiplex PCR. The V and J calls and clone size were taken over from that table, and D and trimming were inferred from the DNA. The sample holds under 200,000 clones, 75% to 90% seen once. Germline CDR1 is GTSNPN and CDR2 is SVGIG (reference sequence). The CDR3 region is 11 residues in length, termini included. Input material: PBMCs or T cells enriched from blood (not recorded which). The chain joins TRBV30 to TRBJ1-6; the D call TRBD1 from the table was never checked on the DNA. The source of this sequence is a woman aged 55-69 years who had recovered from COVID-19. CDR3 protein: CAWSVGPGAHF.